A single sample gave rise to the 8 T cell receptor beta chains below, sequenced in a study of T cells in Graves' hyperthyroidism and ophthalmopathy. Researchers took RNA transcripts and amplified the TCR beta CDR3 regions from them. The study used the HTBI primer set for a first-round RT-PCR of the TCR CDR3. In TCRdb, the multiplex PCR reads were re-called with MiXCR into one record per CDR3 protein. The sample has under 400,000 distinct CDR3 sequences; around a sixth are singletons. The sequencing input was blood. These receptors came from a man aged 30-40 years with Graves' hyperthyroidism.

This clonotype has a handful of counts. At one boundary the junction diverges from the germline segment, which might be a read error. The DNA for the CDR3 is TGTGCCAGCAGGCAGAGCGTCAGGGGAGAGGCCCAGTACTTC. As protein: CASRQSVRGEAQYF. This chain links TRBV14 with TRBJ2-5; a weak D match, TRBD1 (6 bases). This CDR3 is 14 amino acids long. Germline values: CDR1 SGHDN, CDR2 FVKESK.

This clonotype was seen ten or more times. The chain uses TRBV20-1 and TRBJ2-3, with 8 nucleotides matching TRBD1. Germline V gene sequence: CDR1 DFQATT, CDR2 SNEGSKA (reference sequence). The CDR3 sequence is 15 residues long. V was clipped by 0 bases and J by 1 base; unmatched bases: 3. CDR3 in amino acids: CSARDSTGGTDTQYF. The CDR3 bases are TGCAGTGCTAGAGACTCGACAGGGGGCACAGATACGCAGTATTTT.

In its sample, this clonotype was seen many times. V and J are TRBV27 and TRBJ2-7, with D perhaps TRBD1 or TRBD2 (5 bases each). V dropped 8 bases and J dropped 2 bases, with 7 bases sitting between them. The CDR3 extends over 11 amino acids. Germline CDR1 reads MNHEY; CDR2 reads SMNVEV (reference sequence). CDR3 coding DNA: TGTGCCAGCGGGACCCCCTACGAGCAGTACTTC. This codes for CASGTPYEQYF.

This clonotype was recorded at least ten times. The rearrangement joins TRBV3-1 to TRBJ2-3; D possibly corresponds to TRBD2 (6 bases). The germline V gene has CDR1 LGHDT and CDR2 YNNKEL (reference sequence). The CDR3 is 14 residues long. Deletions cut 0 bases from V and 5 bases from J, with 9 bases between. Here the CDR3 reads CASSQDPGVDTQYF. The CDR3 DNA sequence: TGTGCCAGCAGCCAAGATCCGGGGGTAGATACGCAGTATTTT.

Many counts were recorded for this clonotype. This sequence joins TRBV11-2 and TRBJ1-1; perhaps TRBD1 as D (5 bases). Germline V gives CDR1 SGHAT, CDR2 FQNNGV. Trimming pared 5 bases from V and 10 bases from J, leaving 23 bases between. The length of the CDR3 is 15 residues. The CDR3: CASSIPDQGLRVAFF. Written as DNA, the CDR3 is TGTGCCAGCAGCATCCCAGACCAGGGCCTCAGGGTAGCTTTCTTT.

The chain uses TRBV6-2 or TRBV6-3 and TRBJ2-6, with D perhaps matching TRBD1 (5 bases). The CDR3 totals 15 residues. CDR1 is MNHEY and CDR2 is SVGEGT in the germline V gene. V gave up 6 bases and J gave up 0 bases, with 9 bases separating them. In nucleotides, the CDR3 is TGTGCCAGCAGGCGACAGTTCTCTGGGGCCAACGTCCTGACTTTC. Its translation: CASRRQFSGANVLTF.

This clonotype was recorded a few times. As DNA, the CDR3 is TGCAGCTCCTGGACAGGGAACTCCTACAATGAGCAGTTCTTC. Its protein product is CSSWTGNSYNEQFF. The chain employs TRBV29-1 and TRBJ2-1; TRBD1 aligns across 8 bases. V lost 8 bases and J lost 0; bases outside the gene matches: 6. CDR1 and CDR2 (germline): SQVTM, ANQGSEA. The CDR3 loop spans 14 amino acids.

In this sample, this clonotype turned up a few times. V and J are TRBV9 and TRBJ1-5; D is unclear. CDR1 is SGDLS, CDR2 YYNGEE, per germline. The CDR3 is 12 residues long. Trimming took 4 bases from V and 9 from J, leaving 11 bases between them. The CDR3 sequence is CASSRGQWPQHF. As DNA, the CDR3 is TGTGCCAGCAGCCGCGGCCAGTGGCCCCAGCATTTT.